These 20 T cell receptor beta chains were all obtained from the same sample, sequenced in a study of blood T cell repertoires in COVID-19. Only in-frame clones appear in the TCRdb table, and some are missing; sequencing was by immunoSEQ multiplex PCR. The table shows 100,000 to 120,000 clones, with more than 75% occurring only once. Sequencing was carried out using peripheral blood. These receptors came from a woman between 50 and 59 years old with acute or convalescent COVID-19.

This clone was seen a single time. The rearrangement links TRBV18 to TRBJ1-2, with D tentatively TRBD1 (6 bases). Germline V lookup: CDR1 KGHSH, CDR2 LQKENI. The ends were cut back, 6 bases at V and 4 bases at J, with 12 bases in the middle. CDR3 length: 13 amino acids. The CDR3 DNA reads TGTGCCAGCTCCCTCGCACAGGGCTATGGCTACACCTTC. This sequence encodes CASSLAQGYGYTF.

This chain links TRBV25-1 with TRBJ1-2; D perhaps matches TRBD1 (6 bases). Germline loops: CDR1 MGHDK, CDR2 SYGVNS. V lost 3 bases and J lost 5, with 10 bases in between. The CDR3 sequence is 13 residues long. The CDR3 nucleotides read TGTGCCAGCAGTGATGACAGGATTTATGGCTACACCTTC. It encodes CASSDDRIYGYTF.

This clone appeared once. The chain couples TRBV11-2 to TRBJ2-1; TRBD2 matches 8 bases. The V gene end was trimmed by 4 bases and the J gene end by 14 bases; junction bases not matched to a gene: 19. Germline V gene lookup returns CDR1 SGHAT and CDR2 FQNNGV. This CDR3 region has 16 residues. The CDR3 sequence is CASSSSRAGVARREFF. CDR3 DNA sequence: TGTGCCAGCAGCTCCTCCAGAGCGGGAGTAGCTAGAAGGGAGTTCTTC.

The CDR3 DNA reads as TGTGCCAGCACCGTACGGCACAAAGGCGGCTATGGCTACACCTTC. It yields the protein CASTVRHKGGYGYTF. The chain uses TRBV7-9 and TRBJ1-2; D is ambiguous. Between the trimmed V and J ends, which lost 7 bases and 4 bases, there was a span of 19 bases. Germline V gene sequence: CDR1 SEHNR, CDR2 FQNEAQ (reference sequence). The CDR3 is made up of 15 amino acids.

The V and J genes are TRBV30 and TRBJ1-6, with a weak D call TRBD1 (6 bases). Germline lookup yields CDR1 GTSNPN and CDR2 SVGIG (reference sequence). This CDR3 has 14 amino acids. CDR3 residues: CATDGGQGSSPLHF. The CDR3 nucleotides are TGTGCTACAGACGGGGGGCAGGGAAGTTCACCCCTCCACTTT.

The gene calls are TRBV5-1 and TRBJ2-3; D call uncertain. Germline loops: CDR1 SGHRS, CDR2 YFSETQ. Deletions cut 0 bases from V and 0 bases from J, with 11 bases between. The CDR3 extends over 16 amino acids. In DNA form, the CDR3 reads TGCGCCAGCAGCTTGGGACTTTCTCCTAGCACAGATACGCAGTATTTT. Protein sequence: CASSLGLSPSTDTQYF.

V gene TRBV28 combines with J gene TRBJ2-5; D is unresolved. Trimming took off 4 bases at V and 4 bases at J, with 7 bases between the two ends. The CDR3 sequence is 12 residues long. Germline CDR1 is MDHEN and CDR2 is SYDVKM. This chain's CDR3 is CASSSVGETQYF. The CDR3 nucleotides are TGTGCCAGCAGTTCCGTCGGAGAGACCCAGTACTTC.

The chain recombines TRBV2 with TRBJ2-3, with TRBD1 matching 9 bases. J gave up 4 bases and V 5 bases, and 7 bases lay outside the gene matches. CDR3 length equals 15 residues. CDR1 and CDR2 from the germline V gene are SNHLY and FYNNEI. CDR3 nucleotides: TGTGCCAGCAGTACCCGGGACAGGGCCCCAGATACGCAGTATTTT. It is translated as CASSTRDRAPDTQYF.

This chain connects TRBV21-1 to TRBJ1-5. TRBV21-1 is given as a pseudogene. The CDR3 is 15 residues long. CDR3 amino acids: CASIYTGSPNQPQHF. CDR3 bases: TGTGCCAGCATTTACACGGGGTCACCCAATCAGCCCCAGCATTTT.

The CDR3: CASSYTSGSYEQYF. CDR3 bases: TGTGCCAGCAGTTATACTAGCGGGAGCTACGAGCAGTACTTC. V usage is TRBV11-2 and J usage is TRBJ2-7, with 11 bases aligning to TRBD2. Germline CDR1 SGHAT, CDR2 FQNNGV. The CDR3 length is 14 residues. J was trimmed by 3 bases and V by 6 bases; bases with no gene match: 4.

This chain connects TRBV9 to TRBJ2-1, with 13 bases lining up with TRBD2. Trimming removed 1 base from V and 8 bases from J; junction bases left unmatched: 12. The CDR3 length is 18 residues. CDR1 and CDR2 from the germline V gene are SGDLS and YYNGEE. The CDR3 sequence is CASSVRLAGGLFKYEQFF. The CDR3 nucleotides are TGTGCCAGCAGCGTACGACTAGCGGGAGGACTCTTTAAATATGAGCAGTTCTTC.

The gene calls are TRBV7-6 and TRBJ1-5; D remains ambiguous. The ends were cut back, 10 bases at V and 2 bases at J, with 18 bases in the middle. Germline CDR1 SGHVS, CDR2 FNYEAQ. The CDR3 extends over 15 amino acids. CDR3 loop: CATTTGGCGNQPQHF. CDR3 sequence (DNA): TGTGCCACCACCACTGGCGGTTGTGGCAATCAGCCCCAGCATTTT.

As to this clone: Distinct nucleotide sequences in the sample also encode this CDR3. In DNA, the CDR3 is TGTGCCAGTAGTATCGGGGGGACCGCGAACACCGGGGAGCTGTTTTTT. It translates to CASSIGGTANTGELFF. The chain is built from TRBV19 and TRBJ2-2, with TRBD2 identical over 7 bases. CDR3 length: 16 amino acids. Germline assignment: CDR1 LNHDA and CDR2 SQIVND (reference sequence). V was pared by 3 bases and J by 0 bases, with 4 bases of the junction left unmatched.

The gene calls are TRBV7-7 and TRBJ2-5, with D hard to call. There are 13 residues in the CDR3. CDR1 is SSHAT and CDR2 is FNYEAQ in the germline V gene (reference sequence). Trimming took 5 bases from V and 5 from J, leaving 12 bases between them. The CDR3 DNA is TGTGCCAGCAGCCGACTTACCAAGGAGACCCAGTACTTC. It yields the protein CASSRLTKETQYF.

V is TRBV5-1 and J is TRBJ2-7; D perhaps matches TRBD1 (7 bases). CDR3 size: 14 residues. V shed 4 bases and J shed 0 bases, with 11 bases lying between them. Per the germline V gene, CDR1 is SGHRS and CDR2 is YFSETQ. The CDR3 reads CASSPGDSSYEQYF. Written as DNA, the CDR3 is TGCGCCAGCAGCCCGGGGGACAGCTCCTACGAGCAGTACTTC. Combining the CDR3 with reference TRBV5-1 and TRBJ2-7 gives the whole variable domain KAGVTQTPRYLIKTRGQQVTLSCSPISGHRSVSWYQQTPGQGLQFLFEYFSETQRNKGNFPGRFSGRQFSNSRSEMNVSTLELGDSALYLCASSPGDSSYEQYFGPGTRLTVT.

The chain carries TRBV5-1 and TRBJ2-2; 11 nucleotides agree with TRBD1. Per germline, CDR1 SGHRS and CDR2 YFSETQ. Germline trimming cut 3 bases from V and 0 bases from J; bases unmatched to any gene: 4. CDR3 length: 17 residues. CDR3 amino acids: CASSSRTGGANTGELFF. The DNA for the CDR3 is TGCGCCAGCAGCTCTAGGACAGGGGGCGCGAACACCGGGGAGCTGTTTTTT.

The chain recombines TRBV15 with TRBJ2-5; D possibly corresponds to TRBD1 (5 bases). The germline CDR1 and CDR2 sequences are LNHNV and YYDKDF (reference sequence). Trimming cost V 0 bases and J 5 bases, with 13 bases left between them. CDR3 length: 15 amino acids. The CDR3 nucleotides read TGTGCCACCAGCAGAGATCCTGCAGGGTATGAGACCCAGTACTTC. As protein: CATSRDPAGYETQYF.

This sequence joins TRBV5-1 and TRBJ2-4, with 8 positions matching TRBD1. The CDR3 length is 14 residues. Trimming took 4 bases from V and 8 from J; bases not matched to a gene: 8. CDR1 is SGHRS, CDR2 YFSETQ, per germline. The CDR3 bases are TGCGCCAGCAGCGTCCGGACAGGGAGGTACATTCAGTACTTC. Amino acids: CASSVRTGRYIQYF.

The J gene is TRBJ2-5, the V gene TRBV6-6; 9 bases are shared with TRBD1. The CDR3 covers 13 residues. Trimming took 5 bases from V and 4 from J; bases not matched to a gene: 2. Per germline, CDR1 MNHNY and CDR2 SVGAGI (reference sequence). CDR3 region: CASSKQGAETQYF. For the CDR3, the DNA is TGTGCCAGCAGTAAACAGGGGGCAGAGACCCAGTACTTC.

The CDR3 coding sequence is TGTGCCAGCAGCTCAGGGGGCGCCCCCAATCAGCCCCAGCATTTT. It specifies CASSSGGAPNQPQHF. J is TRBJ1-5 and V is TRBV7-2; TRBD1 agrees at 8 bases. From germline, CDR1 is SGHTA and CDR2 FQGNSA. CDR3 size: 15 residues. The ends lost 4 bases at V and 3 bases at J; junction bases unmatched: 5.